This is a list of T cell receptor beta chains from one sample in a study of T cells in Graves' hyperthyroidism and ophthalmopathy. TCRdb reanalysed the multiplex PCR reads using MiXCR and keeps one entry per CDR3 protein. There are tens of thousands of distinct CDR3 sequences in the sample; less than 50% occur only once, and around 12% lies in the top ten. Sequencing was carried out using blood. The receptors here all came from a woman in her 30s with Graves' ophthalmopathy. The CDR3 runs from the conserved cysteine through the conserved F or W. Each record gives: D gene, clone size, J gene, V gene, CDR3 DNA, CDR3 protein. The D gene is left open where the match is weak. A clone size is listed for some rows: how often the clone was seen (once, few, many), or a class if it is expanded.

D: -
size: -
J: TRBJ2-5
V: TRBV2
DNA: TGTGCCAGCCGTGGAAGGGGGGGGGTGGGTCTTGGAGAGACCCAGTACTTC
CDR3: CASRGRGGVGLGETQYF

D: -
size: few
J: TRBJ1-1
V: TRBV5-4
DNA: TGTGCCGGCAGCTCCACCCAAAACGCGGAAGCTTTCTTT
CDR3: CAGSSTQNAEAFF

D: TRBD2
size: many
J: TRBJ2-7
V: TRBV12-3/TRBV12-4
DNA: TGTGCCAGCAGTGTGACTAGCCTAGCCTACGAGCAGTACTTC
CDR3: CASSVTSLAYEQYF

D: TRBD2
size: -
J: TRBJ2-7
V: TRBV2
DNA: TGTGCCAGCACCAGCACTAGCGGGAGAGACGAGCAGTACTTC
CDR3: CASTSTSGRDEQYF

D: TRBD1
size: many
J: TRBJ2-7
V: TRBV28
DNA: TGTGCCAGCAGTCTTCGGACAGGGGGTTCTAGCGAGCAGTACTTC
CDR3: CASSLRTGGSSEQYF

D: TRBD1
size: -
J: TRBJ2-7
V: TRBV10-1
DNA: TGCGCCAGCAGTGAGTCGAAGGTAACCGGACAGGGACCCTCCTACGAGCAGTACTTC
CDR3: CASSESKVTGQGPSYEQYF

D: -
size: -
J: TRBJ2-7
V: TRBV10-3
DNA: TGTGCCATCAGACCGGGACTCTTATACGAGCAGTACTTC
CDR3: CAIRPGLLYEQYF

D: TRBD1
size: -
J: TRBJ1-5
V: TRBV11-1
DNA: TGTGCCAGCAGCCTAAGCATGGGACAGGGTTTGCAGACCCAGCATTTT
CDR3: CASSLSMGQGLQTQHF

D: -
size: many
J: TRBJ2-5
V: TRBV2
DNA: TGTGCCAGCAAGGGGGAGGGGGAGACCCAGTACTTC
CDR3: CASKGEGETQYF

D: TRBD1
size: -
J: TRBJ2-3
V: TRBV9
DNA: TGTGCCAGCAGCGTCGACAGGGCATTTGGGGATACGCAGTATTTT
CDR3: CASSVDRAFGDTQYF

D: TRBD2
size: many
J: TRBJ2-3
V: TRBV29-1
DNA: TGCAGCGTTGAGGATAGCGGGAGGGCCGAAGATACGCAGTATTTT
CDR3: CSVEDSGRAEDTQYF

D: -
size: -
J: TRBJ2-2
V: TRBV20-1
DNA: TGCAGTGCCAGACATGACACCGGGGAGCTGTTTTTT
CDR3: CSARHDTGELFF

D: TRBD1
size: many
J: TRBJ1-5
V: TRBV2
DNA: TGTGCCAGCAGTATCCTCCTACCCCCGGACAGGCACAATCAGCCCCAGCATTTT
CDR3: CASSILLPPDRHNQPQHF

D: TRBD1
size: many
J: TRBJ1-6
V: TRBV9
DNA: TGTGCCAGCAGCGCGGACAGGGGGAATTCACCCCTCCACTTT
CDR3: CASSADRGNSPLHF

D: TRBD1
size: many
J: TRBJ2-7
V: TRBV29-1
DNA: TGCAGCGTTGAAGGGGGACAGGGGGCGATCGACGAGCAGTACTTC
CDR3: CSVEGGQGAIDEQYF

D: -
size: many
J: TRBJ1-1
V: TRBV12-3/TRBV12-4
DNA: TGTGCCAGCAGTTTCCCGGCGCAGGGAGGCACTGAAGCTTTCTTT
CDR3: CASSFPAQGGTEAFF

D: TRBD2
size: many
J: TRBJ2-1
V: TRBV7-3
DNA: TGTGCCAGCAGCTTAACGGCTGGCGGGAGGGCCGTTAAGAATGAGCAGTTCTTC
CDR3: CASSLTAGGRAVKNEQFF

D: -
size: -
J: TRBJ1-5
V: TRBV24-1
DNA: TGTGCCACCAGTGGTACTAGGGGCCATAGCAGACATGAGCATTTT
CDR3: CATSGTRGHSRHEHF

D: -
size: many
J: TRBJ1-2
V: TRBV4-1
DNA: TGCGCCAGCAGCCGGCTAGGGACTCGAGATGGCTACACCTTC
CDR3: CASSRLGTRDGYTF

D: -
size: many
J: TRBJ2-2
V: TRBV16
DNA: TGTGCCAGCAGCCAGGCCGGGACTGTCGGCACCGGGGAGCTGTTTTTT
CDR3: CASSQAGTVGTGELFF

D: -
size: many
J: TRBJ1-4
V: TRBV5-6
DNA: TGTGCCAGCAGCTACCGGGGCCATTGGGGTGAAAAACTGTTTTTT
CDR3: CASSYRGHWGEKLFF